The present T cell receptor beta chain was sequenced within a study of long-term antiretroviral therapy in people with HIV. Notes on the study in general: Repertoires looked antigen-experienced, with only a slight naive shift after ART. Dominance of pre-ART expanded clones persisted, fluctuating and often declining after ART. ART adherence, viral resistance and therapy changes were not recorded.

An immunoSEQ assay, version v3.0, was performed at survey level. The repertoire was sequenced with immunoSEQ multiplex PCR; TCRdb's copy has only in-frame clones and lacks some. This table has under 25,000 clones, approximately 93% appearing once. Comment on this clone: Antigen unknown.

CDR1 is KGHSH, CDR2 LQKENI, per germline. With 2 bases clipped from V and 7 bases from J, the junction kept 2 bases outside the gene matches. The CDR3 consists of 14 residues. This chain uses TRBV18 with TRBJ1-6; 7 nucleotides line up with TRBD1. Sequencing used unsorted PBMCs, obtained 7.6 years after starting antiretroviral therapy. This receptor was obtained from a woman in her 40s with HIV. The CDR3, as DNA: TGTGCCAGCTCACCATTACAGGGGAATTCACCCCTCCACTTT. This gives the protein CASSPLQGNSPLHF.